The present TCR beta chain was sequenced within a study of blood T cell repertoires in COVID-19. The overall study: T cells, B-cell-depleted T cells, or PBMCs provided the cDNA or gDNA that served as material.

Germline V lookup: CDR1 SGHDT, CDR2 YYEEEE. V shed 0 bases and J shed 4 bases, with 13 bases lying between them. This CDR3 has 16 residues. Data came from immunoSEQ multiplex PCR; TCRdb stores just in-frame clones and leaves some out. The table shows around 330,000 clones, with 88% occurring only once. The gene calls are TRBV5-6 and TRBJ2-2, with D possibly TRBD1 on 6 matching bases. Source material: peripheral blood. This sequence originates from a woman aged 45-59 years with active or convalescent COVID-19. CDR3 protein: CASSLGMGASTGELFF. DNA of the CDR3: TGTGCCAGCAGCTTGGGGATGGGGGCGAGCACCGGGGAGCTGTTTTTT.